This T cell receptor (beta chain) was obtained from a study of T cell responses to AZD1222 COVID-19 vaccine. Study at large: Researchers grouped second doses given at about 4 or about 12 weeks into one pool. Study-wide findings and caveats: Researchers took repertoire samples only after the peak T cell response had come. Among AZD1222 vaccinees, only five or six were seropositive at baseline. There were vaccine-associated CD4 TCRs across spike, dominant at 160-218 and 743-854.

Some clones are missing from TCRdb's copy, which holds only in-frame ones; the method was immunoSEQ multiplex PCR. The sample holds about 160,000 clones, roughly 86% seen once. Concerning this clone: No antigen is known for it.

V lost 2 bases and J lost 10; bases outside the gene matches: 11. CDR3 length: 16 residues. From germline, CDR1 is MDHEN and CDR2 SYDVKM. The origin of this receptor is an adult in good health. Material: peripheral blood, obtained on day 0 of AZD1222 vaccination. This chain links TRBV28 with TRBJ2-1; TRBD2 aligns across 10 bases. The CDR3 bases are TGTGCCAGCAGTTTAGGGATACTAGCGGGGATGTGGGAGCAGTTCTTC. Translation gives CASSLGILAGMWEQFF.